This T cell receptor (beta chain) was identified during a study of T cells expressing NK-cell markers. Study at large: In the group of eight sequenced donors, seven were HCMV-seropositive and one was seronegative. Study outcomes and limitations: Among four donors, these clonotypes also ranked first in the CD3+CD56-NKG2C+ fraction.

Note on this clonotype: Antigen: not known.

For TCR beta, cDNA was produced by 5'RACE template switching with UMIs. No DNA is given; TCRdb re-called the 5' RACE reads and lists each CDR3 protein once. Here the sample table reports 300,000 or so distinct CDR3 sequences. CDR1 is LNHDA, CDR2 SQIVND, per germline (reference sequence). CDR3 length: 14 residues. Material for sequencing was blood T cells: a sorted CD56 or NKG2C T cell subset, CD4+ or CD8+ T cells, or bulk PBMC T cells (not recorded which). V usage is TRBV19 and J usage is TRBJ1-1. The origin of this receptor is a woman between 18 and 70 years old in good health. The CDR3 loop reads CASSIVIKGTEAFF.